The present TCR beta chain was sequenced within a study of T cell changes during pregnancy in multiple sclerosis. CDR3 size: 16 residues. The V gene lost 8 bases and the J gene lost 2 bases, with 16 bases spanning the gap. In germline, CDR1 is LNHDA, CDR2 SQIVND (reference sequence). Assay: immunoSEQ multiplex PCR; the TCRdb copy retains only in-frame clones and omits some. The top ten hold over 0.35% of the sample, which has some 140,000 clones, roughly 97% seen once. V gene TRBV19 combines with J gene TRBJ2-6; D gene unclear. Specimen: peripheral blood, collected after pregnancy. This sequence originates from a female donor with multiple sclerosis, enrolled in a pregnancy study. This CDR3 is CASLKTRSPGANVLTF. The CDR3, as DNA: TGTGCCAGTCTGAAAACTCGGAGCCCTGGGGCCAACGTCCTGACTTTC.